A single T cell receptor beta chain is shown here with its context. What it recognizes is unknown. CD8+CD57+ cell expansion, shown by flow cytometry, had occurred in the patients selected for sequencing. Diagnosis of severe acquired aplastic anemia applied to all patients. None of the patients had been given any therapy when their blood was sampled. Genomic DNA acted as the template from which TCR beta VDJ combination and CDR3 sequence profiling were carried out. TCRdb itself ran the reads through MiXCR, one entry per CDR3 protein. Of approximately 470,000 distinct CDR3 sequences in the sample, less than 35% are singletons; the top ten hold roughly 0.89%. The data belong to a study of CD8+CD57+ T cells in acquired aplastic anemia. Overall study: The DNA of sorted CD4+ and CD8+ cells averaged approximately 2.9 ug. Study-level points and caveats: Significance was not reached for CD8+ Simpson's diversity between patients and controls.

Germline assignment: CDR1 MNHNS and CDR2 SASEGT. The CDR3 is 12 residues long. The V end lost 6 bases, the J end lost 8 bases, and 13 bases lay between the germline ends. Sequenced: sorted CD4+, CD8+, or CD8+CD57+ T cells (not recorded which) from PBMCs. The receptor was derived from a human donor with aplastic anemia. The chain has TRBV6-1 and TRBJ1-2; TRBD1 might be the D (5 bases). The CDR3 loop is CASSPGTAGYTF. DNA of the CDR3: TGTGCCAGCAGCCCCGGGACGGCCGGCTACACCTTC.